The present TCR beta chain was sequenced within a study of beta chain features in type 1 diabetes. Study observations and caveats: Type 1 diabetes patients showed a moderate but significant shortening of TCRB CDR3s in all four CD4+ subsets. For TCRB rearrangement, an influence of HLA type remained unresolved here.

This clone was seen a handful of times. Its target is unknown. This CDR3 contains 14 residues. CDR1 is SEHNR, CDR2 FQNEAQ, per germline (reference sequence). Trimming removed 5 bases at V and 4 bases at J, with 12 bases between. Populations obtained by sorting all exceeded 95% purity. cDNA synthesis used the whole RNA isolate, giving expressed TCRB sequences. Sequencing used immunoSEQ multiplex PCR; TCRdb keeps in-frame clones, though not all of them. The data show 93,000 or so clones, with 25% to 35% seen just once and roughly 0.5% held by the top ten. The receptor was derived from a woman under 30 with type 1 diabetes. The source material was central memory CD4+ T cells from blood. This chain links TRBV7-9 with TRBJ1-5, with D perhaps matching TRBD1 (6 bases). The CDR3: CASSRGQSNQPQHF. The CDR3 DNA follows: TGTGCCAGCAGCCGCGGACAGTCAAATCAGCCCCAGCATTTT.